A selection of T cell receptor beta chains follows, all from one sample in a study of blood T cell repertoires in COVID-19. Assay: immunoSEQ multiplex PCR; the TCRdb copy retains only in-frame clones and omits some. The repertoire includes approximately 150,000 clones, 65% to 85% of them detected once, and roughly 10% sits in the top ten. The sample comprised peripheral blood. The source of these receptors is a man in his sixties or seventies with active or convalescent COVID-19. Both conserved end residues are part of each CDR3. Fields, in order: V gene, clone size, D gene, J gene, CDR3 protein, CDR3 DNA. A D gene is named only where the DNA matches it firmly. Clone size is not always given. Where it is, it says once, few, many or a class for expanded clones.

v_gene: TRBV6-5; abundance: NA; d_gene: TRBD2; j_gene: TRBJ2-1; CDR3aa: CASSRSGRGNEQFF; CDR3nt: TGTGCCAGCAGTCGCAGCGGGAGAGGTAATGAGCAGTTCTTC
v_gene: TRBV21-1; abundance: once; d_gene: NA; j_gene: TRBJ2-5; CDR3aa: CASSAQGAGETQYF; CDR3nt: TGTGCCAGCAGCGCACAGGGGGCAGGGGAGACCCAGTACTTC
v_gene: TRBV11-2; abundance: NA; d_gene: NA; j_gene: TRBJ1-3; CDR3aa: CASSPVSSGNTIYF; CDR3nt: TGTGCCAGCAGCCCGGTCTCCTCTGGAAACACCATATATTTT
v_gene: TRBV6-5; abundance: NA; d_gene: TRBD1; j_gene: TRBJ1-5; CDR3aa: CASSNRGNQPQHF; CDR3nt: TGTGCCAGCAGTAACAGGGGAAATCAGCCCCAGCATTTT
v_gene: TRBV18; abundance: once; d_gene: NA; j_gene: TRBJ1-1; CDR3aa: CASSLGDSLALRVF; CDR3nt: TGTGCCAGCTCACTAGGTGACAGTTTGGCCCTTAGGGTCTTT
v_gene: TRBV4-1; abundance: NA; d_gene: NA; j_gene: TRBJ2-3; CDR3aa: CASSPGSSTDTQYF; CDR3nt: TGCGCCAGCAGCCCCGGGAGCAGCACAGATACGCAGTATTTT
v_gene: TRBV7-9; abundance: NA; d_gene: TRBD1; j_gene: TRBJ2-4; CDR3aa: CASSPGGSKNIQYF; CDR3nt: TGTGCCAGCAGCCCAGGGGGAAGCAAAAACATTCAGTACTTC
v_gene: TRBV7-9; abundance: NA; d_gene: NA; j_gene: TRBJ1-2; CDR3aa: CASSLLSTPAASIDTF; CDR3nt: TGTGCCAGCAGCTTATTGTCGACCCCGGCGGCATCCATCGACACCTTC
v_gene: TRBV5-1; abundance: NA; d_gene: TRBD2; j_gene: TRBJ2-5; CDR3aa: CASSPGLAGGKYQETQYF; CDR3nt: TGCGCCAGCAGCCCCGGGTTAGCGGGAGGGAAGTACCAAGAGACCCAGTACTTC
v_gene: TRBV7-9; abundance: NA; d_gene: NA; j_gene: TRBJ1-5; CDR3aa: CASSLAGSGGVNSRQPQHF; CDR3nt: TGTGCCAGCAGCTTAGCAGGCTCGGGGGGCGTAAACTCGCGCCAGCCCCAGCATTTT
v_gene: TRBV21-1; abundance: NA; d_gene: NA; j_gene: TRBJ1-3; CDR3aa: CAGIRRGDQGGNTIYF; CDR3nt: TGTGCCGGAATACGGCGGGGGGACCAAGGTGGAAACACCATATATTTT
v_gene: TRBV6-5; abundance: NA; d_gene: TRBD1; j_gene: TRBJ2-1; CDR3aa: CASTGDRAYNEQFF; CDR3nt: TGTGCCAGCACGGGGGACAGGGCGTACAATGAGCAGTTCTTC
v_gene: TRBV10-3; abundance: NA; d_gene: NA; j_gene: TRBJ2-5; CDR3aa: CAIREGQKKETQYF; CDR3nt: TGTGCCATCAGGGAGGGACAGAAGAAAGAGACCCAGTACTTC
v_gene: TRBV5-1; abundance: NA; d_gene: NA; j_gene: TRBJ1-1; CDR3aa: CASSLARGNTEAFF; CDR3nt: TGCGCCAGCAGCTTGGCCCGCGGGAACACTGAAGCTTTCTTT
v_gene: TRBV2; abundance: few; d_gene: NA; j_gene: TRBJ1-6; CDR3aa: CASKGDYNSPLHF; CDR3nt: TGTGCCAGCAAGGGAGACTACAACTCACCCCTCCACTTT
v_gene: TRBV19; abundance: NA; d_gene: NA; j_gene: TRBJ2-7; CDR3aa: CASSEVHASSYEQYF; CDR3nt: TGTGCCAGTAGTGAGGTCCACGCGAGCTCCTACGAGCAGTACTTC
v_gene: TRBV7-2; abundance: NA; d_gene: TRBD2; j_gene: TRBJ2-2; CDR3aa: CASSPSGYGGELFF; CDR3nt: TGTGCCAGCAGCCCTAGCGGCTACGGCGGGGAGCTGTTTTTT
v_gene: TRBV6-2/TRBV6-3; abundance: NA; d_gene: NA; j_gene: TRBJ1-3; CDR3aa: CASSYLGNTIYF; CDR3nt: TGTGCCAGCAGTTACCTTGGAAACACCATATATTTT
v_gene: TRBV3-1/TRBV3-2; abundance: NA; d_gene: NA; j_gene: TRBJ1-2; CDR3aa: CASSPGFEIYGYTF; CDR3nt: TGTGCCAGCAGCCCGGGATTCGAAATCTATGGCTACACCTTC
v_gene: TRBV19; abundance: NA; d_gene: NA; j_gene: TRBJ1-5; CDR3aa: CASSLYRVGRNNQPQHF; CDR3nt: TGTGCCAGTAGTCTCTACAGGGTGGGGCGAAACAATCAGCCCCAGCATTTT
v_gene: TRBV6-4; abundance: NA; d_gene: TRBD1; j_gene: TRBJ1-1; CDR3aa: CASARQGDTEAFF; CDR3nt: TGTGCCAGCGCGCGACAGGGGGACACTGAAGCTTTCTTT
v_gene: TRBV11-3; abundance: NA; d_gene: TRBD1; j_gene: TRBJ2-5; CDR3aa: CASSSRGTAEETQYF; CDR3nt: TGTGCCAGCAGCTCCAGAGGGACAGCCGAAGAGACCCAGTACTTC
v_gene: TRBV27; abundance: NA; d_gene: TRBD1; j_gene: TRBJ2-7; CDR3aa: CASSVTGGYEQYF; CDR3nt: TGTGCCAGCAGTGTCACAGGGGGGTACGAGCAGTACTTC
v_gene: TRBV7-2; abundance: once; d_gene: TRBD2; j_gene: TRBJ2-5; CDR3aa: CASSIGLTSGGAGETQYF; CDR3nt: TGTGCCAGCAGCATAGGGTTGACTAGCGGGGGGGCCGGAGAGACCCAGTACTTC
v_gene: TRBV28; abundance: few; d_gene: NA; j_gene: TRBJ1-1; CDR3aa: CASSLFNRENTEAFF; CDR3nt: TGTGCCAGCAGTTTATTTAACAGGGAGAACACTGAAGCTTTCTTT
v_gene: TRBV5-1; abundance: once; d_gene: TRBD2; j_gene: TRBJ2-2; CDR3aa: CASSRPRAGDNTGELFF; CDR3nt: TGCGCCAGCAGCCGCCCGCGAGCGGGGGACAACACCGGGGAGCTGTTTTTT
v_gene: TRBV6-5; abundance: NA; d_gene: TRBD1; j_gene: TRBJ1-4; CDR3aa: CASSRDRATNEKLFF; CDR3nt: TGTGCCAGCAGCCGCGACAGGGCAACTAATGAAAAACTGTTTTTT
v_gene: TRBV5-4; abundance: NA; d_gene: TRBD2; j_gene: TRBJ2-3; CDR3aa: CASSLGAGEGDTQYF; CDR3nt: TGTGCCAGCAGCCTCGGAGCGGGAGAAGGAGATACGCAGTATTTT
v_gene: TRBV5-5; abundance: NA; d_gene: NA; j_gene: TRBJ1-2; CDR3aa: CASSLGWLRVNYGYTF; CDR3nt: TGTGCCAGCAGCTTGGGTTGGCTCAGGGTGAACTATGGCTACACCTTC
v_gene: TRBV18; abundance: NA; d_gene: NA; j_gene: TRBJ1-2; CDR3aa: CASSERKTEAYGYTF; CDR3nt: TGTGCCAGCTCAGAACGGAAGACAGAAGCCTATGGCTACACCTTC
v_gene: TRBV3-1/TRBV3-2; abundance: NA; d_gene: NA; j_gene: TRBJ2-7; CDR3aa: CASSPRTYEQYF; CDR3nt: TGTGCCAGCAGCCCTAGGACTTATGAGCAGTACTTC
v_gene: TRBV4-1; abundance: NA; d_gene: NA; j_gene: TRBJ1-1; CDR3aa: CASSQGGYTEAFF; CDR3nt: TGCGCCAGCAGCCAGGGGGGATACACTGAAGCTTTCTTT
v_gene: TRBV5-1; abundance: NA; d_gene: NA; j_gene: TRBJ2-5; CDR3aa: CASSLGWLGGQETQYF; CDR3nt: TGCGCCAGCAGCTTGGGTTGGTTAGGGGGCCAAGAGACCCAGTACTTC
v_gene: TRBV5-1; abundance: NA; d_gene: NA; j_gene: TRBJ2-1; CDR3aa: CASNLGSATYNEQFF; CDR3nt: TGCGCCAGCAACCTCGGCAGCGCAACCTACAATGAGCAGTTCTTC
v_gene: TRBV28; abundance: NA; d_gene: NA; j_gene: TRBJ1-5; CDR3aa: CASSLTAINQPQHF; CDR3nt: TGTGCCAGCAGTTTGACAGCTATCAATCAGCCCCAGCATTTT
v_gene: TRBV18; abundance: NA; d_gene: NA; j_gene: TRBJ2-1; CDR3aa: CASSPSDRYNEQFF; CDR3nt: TGTGCCAGCTCACCATCCGACAGATACAATGAGCAGTTCTTC
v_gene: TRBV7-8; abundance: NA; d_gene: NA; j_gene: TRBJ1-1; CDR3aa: CASSLRGGLNTEAFF; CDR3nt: TGTGCCAGCAGCTTACGTGGGGGCCTGAACACTGAAGCTTTCTTT
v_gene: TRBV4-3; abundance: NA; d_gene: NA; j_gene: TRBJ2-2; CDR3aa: CASSQVQLVAGELFF; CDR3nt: TGCGCCAGCAGCCAGGTTCAACTAGTGGCGGGGGAGCTGTTTTTT
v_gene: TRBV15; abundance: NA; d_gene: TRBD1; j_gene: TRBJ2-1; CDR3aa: CATSRDRGQASYEQFF; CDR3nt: TGTGCCACCAGCAGAGATCGGGGACAGGCCTCTTATGAGCAGTTCTTC
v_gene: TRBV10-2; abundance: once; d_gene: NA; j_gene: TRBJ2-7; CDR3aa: CASSAQSYEQYF; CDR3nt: TGCGCCAGCAGTGCACAGAGCTACGAGCAGTACTTC
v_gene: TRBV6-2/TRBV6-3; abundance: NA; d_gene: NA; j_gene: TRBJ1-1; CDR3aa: CASSYSGRMNTEAFF; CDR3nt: TGTGCCAGCAGTTATAGCGGACGGATGAACACTGAAGCTTTCTTT
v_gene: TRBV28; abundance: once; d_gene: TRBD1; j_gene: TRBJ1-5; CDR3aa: CASSFGTGGMPQHF; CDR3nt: TGTGCCAGCAGTTTCGGGACAGGGGGCATGCCCCAGCATTTT
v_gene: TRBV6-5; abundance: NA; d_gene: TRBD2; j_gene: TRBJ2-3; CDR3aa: CASSYSRRGGTDTQYF; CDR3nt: TGTGCCAGCAGTTACTCGAGGCGGGGGGGGACAGATACGCAGTATTTT
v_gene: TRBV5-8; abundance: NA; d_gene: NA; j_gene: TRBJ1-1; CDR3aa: CASSLLRSTEAFF; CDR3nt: TGTGCCAGCAGCCTGCTTCGGAGCACTGAAGCTTTCTTT
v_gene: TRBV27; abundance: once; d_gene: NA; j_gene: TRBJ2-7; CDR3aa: CASSFAGWGGTRSYEQYF; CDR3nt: TGTGCCAGCAGTTTTGCGGGGTGGGGCGGGACGCGCTCCTACGAGCAGTACTTC
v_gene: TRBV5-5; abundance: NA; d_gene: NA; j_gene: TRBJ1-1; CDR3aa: CASRLFFRQTNTEAFF; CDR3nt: TGTGCCAGCAGACTATTTTTTAGACAGACGAACACTGAAGCTTTCTTT
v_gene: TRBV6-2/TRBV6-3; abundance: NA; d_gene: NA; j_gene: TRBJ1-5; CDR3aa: CASSYWQAAGSNQPQHF; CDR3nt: TGTGCCAGCAGTTACTGGCAGGCCGCGGGGAGCAATCAGCCCCAGCATTTT
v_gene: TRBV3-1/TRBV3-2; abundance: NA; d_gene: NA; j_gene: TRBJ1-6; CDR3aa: CASSQLDKVNSPLHF; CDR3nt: TGTGCCAGCAGCCAACTGGACAAAGTGAATTCACCCCTCCACTTT
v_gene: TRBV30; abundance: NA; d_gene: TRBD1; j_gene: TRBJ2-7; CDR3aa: CAWSVNRGRYEQYF; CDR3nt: TGTGCCTGGAGTGTCAACAGGGGCCGATACGAGCAGTACTTC